The clone carrying this T cell receptor (beta chain) was observed many times. Its antigen remains unknown. These data come from a study of T-cell reconstitution after alpha-beta-depleted transplantation in children. Study-level findings and limits: Alpha-beta T cells present about two months after transplant were reported to originate from several hundred expanded graft clones. After one year, T-cell counts and TCRbeta diversity mostly came from new T cells. Surviving recipient T cells and thymic progenitors underlay high day-60 TCRbeta diversity in some patients.

A library of TCRbeta sequences, prepared with unique molecular identifiers, was generated. TCRdb re-analysed the PCR reads in MiXCR, keeping a single row per CDR3 protein. The sample comprises around 490,000 distinct CDR3 sequences, about 10% of which are singletons, and 14% rests with the top ten. The CDR3 spans 15 residues. Trimming removed 2 bases from V and 5 bases from J; junction bases left unmatched: 5. CDR1 is SGHRS and CDR2 is YFSETQ in the germline V gene. Sample: PBMCs, mostly from graft donor cells, taken 180 days after TCRalphabeta/CD19-depleted stem cell transplant. The clonotype was recovered from a female patient between 2 and 10 years old who had a stem cell transplant for aplastic anemia, so the T cells may come from the graft donor. The J gene is TRBJ2-3, the V gene TRBV5-1; 10 nucleotides line up with TRBD2. CDR3 protein: CASSLERTSGDTQYF. CDR3 nucleotides: TGCGCCAGCAGCTTAGAGAGGACTAGCGGAGATACGCAGTATTTT.